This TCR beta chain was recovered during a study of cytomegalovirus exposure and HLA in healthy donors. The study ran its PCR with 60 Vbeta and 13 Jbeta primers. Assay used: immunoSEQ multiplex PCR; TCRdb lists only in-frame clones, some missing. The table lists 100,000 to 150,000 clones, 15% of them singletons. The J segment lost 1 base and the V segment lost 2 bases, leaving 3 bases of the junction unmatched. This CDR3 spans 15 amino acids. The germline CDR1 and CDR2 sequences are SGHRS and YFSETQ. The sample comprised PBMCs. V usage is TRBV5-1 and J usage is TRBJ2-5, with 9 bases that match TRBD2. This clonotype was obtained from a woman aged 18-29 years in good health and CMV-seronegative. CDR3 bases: TGCGCCAGCAGCTTAGGGCGGGGGGGCCAAGAGACCCAGTACTTC. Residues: CASSLGRGGQETQYF. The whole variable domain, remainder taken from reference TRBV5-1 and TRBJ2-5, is KAGVTQTPRYLIKTRGQQVTLSCSPISGHRSVSWYQQTPGQGLQFLFEYFSETQRNKGNFPGRFSGRQFSNSRSEMNVSTLELGDSALYLCASSLGRGGQETQYFGPGTRLLVL.